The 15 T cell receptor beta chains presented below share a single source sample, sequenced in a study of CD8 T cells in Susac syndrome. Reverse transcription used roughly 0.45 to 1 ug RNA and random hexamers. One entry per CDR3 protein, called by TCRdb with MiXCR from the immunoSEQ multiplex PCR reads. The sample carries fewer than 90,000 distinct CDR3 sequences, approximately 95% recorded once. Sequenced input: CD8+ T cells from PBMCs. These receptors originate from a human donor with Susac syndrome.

The CDR3 DNA reads TGTGCCAGCAGCTTCGGGGATTCAGATACGCAGTATTTT. This codes for CASSFGDSDTQYF. The V gene is TRBV5-4, the J gene TRBJ2-3, with D possibly being TRBD2 (5 bases). The CDR3 covers 13 residues. V was cut by 2 bases and J by 4 bases, with 8 bases left in between. Germline V gives CDR1 SGHNT, CDR2 YYREEE (reference sequence). Looking up the rest from reference TRBV5-4 and TRBJ2-3 gives the full variable domain: ETGVTQSPTHLIKTRGQQVTLRCSSQSGHNTVSWYQQALGQGPQFIFQYYREEENGRGNFPPRFSGLQFPNYSSELNVNALELDDSALYLCASSFGDSDTQYFGPGTRLTVL.

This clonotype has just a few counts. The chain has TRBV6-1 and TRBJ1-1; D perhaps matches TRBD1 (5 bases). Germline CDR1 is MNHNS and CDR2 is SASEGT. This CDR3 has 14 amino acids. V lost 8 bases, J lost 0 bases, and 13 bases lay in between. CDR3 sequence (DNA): TGTGCCAGCTCTATTCGGGGCATGAACACTGAAGCTTTCTTT. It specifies CASSIRGMNTEAFF.

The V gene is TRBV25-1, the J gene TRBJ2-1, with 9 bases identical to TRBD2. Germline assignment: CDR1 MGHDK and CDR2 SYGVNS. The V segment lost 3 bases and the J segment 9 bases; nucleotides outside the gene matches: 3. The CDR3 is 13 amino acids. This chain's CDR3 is CASSEGLALEQFF. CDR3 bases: TGTGCCAGCAGTGAGGGACTAGCTCTTGAGCAGTTCTTC.

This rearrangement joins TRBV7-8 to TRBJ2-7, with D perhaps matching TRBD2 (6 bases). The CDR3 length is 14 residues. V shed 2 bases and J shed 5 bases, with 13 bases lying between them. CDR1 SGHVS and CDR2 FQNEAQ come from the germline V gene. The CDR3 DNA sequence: TGTGCCAGCAGCTTAAACCTGGAGGGCGACGAGCAGTACTTC. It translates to CASSLNLEGDEQYF.

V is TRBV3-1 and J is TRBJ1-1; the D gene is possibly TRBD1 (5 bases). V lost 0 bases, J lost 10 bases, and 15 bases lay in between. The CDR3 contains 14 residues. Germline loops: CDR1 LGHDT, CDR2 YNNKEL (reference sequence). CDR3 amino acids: CASSQDLAGWGAFF. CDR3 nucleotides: TGTGCCAGCAGCCAAGATCTCGCAGGGTGGGGAGCTTTCTTT.

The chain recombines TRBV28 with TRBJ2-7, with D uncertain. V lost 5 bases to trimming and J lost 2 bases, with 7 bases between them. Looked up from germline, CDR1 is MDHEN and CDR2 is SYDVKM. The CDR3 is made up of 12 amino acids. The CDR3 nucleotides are TGTGCCAGCAGTCCCAGGACCTACGAGCAGTACTTC. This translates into CASSPRTYEQYF.

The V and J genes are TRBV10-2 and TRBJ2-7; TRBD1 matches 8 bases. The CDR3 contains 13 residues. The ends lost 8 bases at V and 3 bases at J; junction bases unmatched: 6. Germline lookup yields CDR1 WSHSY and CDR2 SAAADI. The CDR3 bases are TGCGCCAGCTCGGACAGGGTCGGCTACGAGCAGTACTTC. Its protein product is CASSDRVGYEQYF.

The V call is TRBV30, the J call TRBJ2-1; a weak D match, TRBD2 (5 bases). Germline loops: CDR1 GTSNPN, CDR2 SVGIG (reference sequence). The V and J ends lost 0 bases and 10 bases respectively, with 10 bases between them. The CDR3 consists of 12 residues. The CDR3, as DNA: TGTGCCTGGAGTGTACTAGACCAGGAGCAGTTCTTC. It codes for CAWSVLDQEQFF.

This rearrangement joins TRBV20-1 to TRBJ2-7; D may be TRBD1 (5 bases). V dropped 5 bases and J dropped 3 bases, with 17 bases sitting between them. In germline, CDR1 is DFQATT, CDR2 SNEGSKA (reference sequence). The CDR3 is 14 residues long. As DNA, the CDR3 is TGCAGTGCTCCGACGGACATCAGTCGCTACGAGCAGTACTTC. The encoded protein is CSAPTDISRYEQYF.

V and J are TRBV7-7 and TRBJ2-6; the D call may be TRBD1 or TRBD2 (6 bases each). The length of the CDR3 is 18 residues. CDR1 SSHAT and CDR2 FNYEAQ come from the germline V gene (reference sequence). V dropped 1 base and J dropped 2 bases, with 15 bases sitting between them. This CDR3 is CASSLETGAPAGANVLTF. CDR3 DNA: TGTGCCAGCAGCTTAGAAACGGGGGCGCCGGCTGGGGCCAACGTCCTGACTTTC.

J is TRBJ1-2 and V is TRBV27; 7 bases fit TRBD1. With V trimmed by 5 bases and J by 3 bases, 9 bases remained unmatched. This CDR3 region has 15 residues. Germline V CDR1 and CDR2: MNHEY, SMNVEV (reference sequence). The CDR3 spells CASSLREGAYYGYTF. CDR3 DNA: TGTGCCAGCAGTCTCCGGGAGGGGGCTTACTATGGCTACACCTTC.

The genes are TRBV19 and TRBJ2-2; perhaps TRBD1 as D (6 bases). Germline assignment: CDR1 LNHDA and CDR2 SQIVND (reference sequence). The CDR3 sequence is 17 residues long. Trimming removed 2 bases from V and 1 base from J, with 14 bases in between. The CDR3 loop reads CASSILRQDLNTGELFF. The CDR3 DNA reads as TGTGCCAGTAGTATACTTCGACAGGACCTGAACACCGGGGAGCTGTTTTTT.

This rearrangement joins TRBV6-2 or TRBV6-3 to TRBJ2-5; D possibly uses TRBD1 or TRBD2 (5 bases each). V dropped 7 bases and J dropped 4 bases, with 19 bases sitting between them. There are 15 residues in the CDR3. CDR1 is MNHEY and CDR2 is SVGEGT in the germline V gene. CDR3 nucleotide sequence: TGTGCCAGCACCGCGACTGGGGGTCTCCGAGAGACCCAGTACTTC. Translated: CASTATGGLRETQYF.

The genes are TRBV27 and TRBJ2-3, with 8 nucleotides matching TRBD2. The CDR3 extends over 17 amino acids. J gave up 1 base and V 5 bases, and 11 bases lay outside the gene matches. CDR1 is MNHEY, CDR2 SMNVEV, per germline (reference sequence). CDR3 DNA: TGTGCCAGCAGTCCCACTCTCAGCGGGGGCCGCACAGATACGCAGTATTTT. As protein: CASSPTLSGGRTDTQYF.

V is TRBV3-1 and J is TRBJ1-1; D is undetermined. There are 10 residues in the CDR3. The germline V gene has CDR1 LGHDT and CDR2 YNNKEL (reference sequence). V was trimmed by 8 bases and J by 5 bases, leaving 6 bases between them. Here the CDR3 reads CASGETEAFF. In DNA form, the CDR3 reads TGTGCCAGCGGGGAAACTGAAGCTTTCTTT.